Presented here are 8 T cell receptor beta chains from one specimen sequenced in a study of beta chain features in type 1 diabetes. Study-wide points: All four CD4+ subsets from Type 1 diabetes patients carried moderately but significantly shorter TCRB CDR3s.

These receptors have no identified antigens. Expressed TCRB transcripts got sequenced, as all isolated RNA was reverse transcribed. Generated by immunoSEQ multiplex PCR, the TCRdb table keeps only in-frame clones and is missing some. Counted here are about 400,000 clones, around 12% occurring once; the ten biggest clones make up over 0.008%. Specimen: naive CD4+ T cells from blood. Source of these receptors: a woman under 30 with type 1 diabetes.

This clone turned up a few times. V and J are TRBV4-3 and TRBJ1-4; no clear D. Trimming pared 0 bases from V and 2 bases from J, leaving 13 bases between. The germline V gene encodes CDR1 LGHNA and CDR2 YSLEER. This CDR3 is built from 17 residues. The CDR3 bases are TGCGCCAGCAGCCAAGATTTTTCGAGGGCGACTAATGAAAAACTGTTTTTT. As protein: CASSQDFSRATNEKLFF.

CDR3 bases: TGTGCCAGCAGTTCGTCAGGGATTGGGGACTATGGCTACACCTTC. Protein: CASSSSGIGDYGYTF. V usage is TRBV6-5 and J usage is TRBJ1-2, with a tentative D call TRBD1 (5 bases). Per germline, CDR1 MNHEY and CDR2 SVGAGI. The CDR3 is 15 amino acids. V was shortened by 4 bases and J by 3 bases, with 15 bases between the two germline ends.

The DNA for the CDR3 is TGTGCCAGCAGCCCAGACACTTACTCTGGAAACACCATATATTTT. Translation: CASSPDTYSGNTIYF. The chain employs TRBV7-2 and TRBJ1-3; D gene uncertain. With 5 bases removed from V and 0 bases from J, the gap between germline ends came to 11 bases. Germline V CDR1 and CDR2: SGHTA, FQGNSA. CDR3 length: 15 amino acids.

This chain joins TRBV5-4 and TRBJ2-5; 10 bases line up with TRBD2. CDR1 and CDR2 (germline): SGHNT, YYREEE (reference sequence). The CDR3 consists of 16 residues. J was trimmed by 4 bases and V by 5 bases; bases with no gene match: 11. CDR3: CASSVSGGWELETQYF. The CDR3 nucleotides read TGTGCCAGCAGTGTTAGCGGGGGGTGGGAATTAGAGACCCAGTACTTC. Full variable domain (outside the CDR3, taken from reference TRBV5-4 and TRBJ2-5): ETGVTQSPTHLIKTRGQQVTLRCSSQSGHNTVSWYQQALGQGPQFIFQYYREEENGRGNFPPRFSGLQFPNYSSELNVNALELDDSALYLCASSVSGGWELETQYFGPGTRLLVL.

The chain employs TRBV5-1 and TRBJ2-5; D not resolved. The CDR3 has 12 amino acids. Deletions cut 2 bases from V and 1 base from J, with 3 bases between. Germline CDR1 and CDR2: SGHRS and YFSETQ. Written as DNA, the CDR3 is TGCGCCAGCAGCTTACTCCAAGAGACCCAGTACTTC. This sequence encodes CASSLLQETQYF.

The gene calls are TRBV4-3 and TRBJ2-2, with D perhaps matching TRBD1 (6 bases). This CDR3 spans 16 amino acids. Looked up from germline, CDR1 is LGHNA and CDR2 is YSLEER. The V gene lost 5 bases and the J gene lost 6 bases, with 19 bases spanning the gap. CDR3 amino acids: CASSAGGRGWSGELFF. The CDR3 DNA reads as TGCGCCAGCAGCGCAGGCGGCAGGGGCTGGTCCGGGGAGCTGTTTTTT.

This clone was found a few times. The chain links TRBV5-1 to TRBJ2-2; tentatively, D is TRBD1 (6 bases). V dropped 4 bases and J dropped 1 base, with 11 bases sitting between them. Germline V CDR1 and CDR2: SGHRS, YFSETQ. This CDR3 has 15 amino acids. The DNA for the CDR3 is TGCGCCAGCAGCGCCAGGGGACAGAACACCGGGGAGCTGTTTTTT. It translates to CASSARGQNTGELFF.

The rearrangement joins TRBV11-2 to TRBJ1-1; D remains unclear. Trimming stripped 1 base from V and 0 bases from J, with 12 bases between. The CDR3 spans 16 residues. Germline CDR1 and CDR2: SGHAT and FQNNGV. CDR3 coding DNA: TGTGCCAGCAGCTTAGGCCCCCAGAACATGAACACTGAAGCTTTCTTT. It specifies CASSLGPQNMNTEAFF.